These T cell receptor beta chains were read from a single sample in a study of cytotoxic CD8 clonotypes in ibrutinib-treated CLL. Only in-frame clones appear in the TCRdb table, and some are missing; sequencing was by immunoSEQ multiplex PCR. The sample carries 50,000 to 60,000 clones, around four fifths recorded once. Sequences were derived from PBMCs, sampled after 24 months of ibrutinib treatment. These receptors all come from a human donor with chronic lymphocytic leukemia. The conserved cysteine and the conserved F or W are not part of the CDR3 here. Fields, in order: D gene, J gene, V gene, CDR3 length, CDR3 protein. D genes are given only for firm matches.

D gene: NA; J gene: TRBJ1-5; V gene: TRBV29-1; CDR3 length: 10; CDR3 protein: SVSNRNQPQH
D gene: NA; J gene: TRBJ1-2; V gene: TRBV19; CDR3 length: 6; CDR3 protein: ASGGYT
D gene: TRBD2; J gene: TRBJ2-7; V gene: TRBV30; CDR3 length: 11; CDR3 protein: AWGPGLVGEQY
D gene: NA; J gene: TRBJ2-6; V gene: TRBV14; CDR3 length: 11; CDR3 protein: ASSHTGANVLT
D gene: NA; J gene: TRBJ2-5; V gene: TRBV11-2; CDR3 length: 11; CDR3 protein: ASSLGEVETQY
D gene: TRBD2; J gene: TRBJ2-7; V gene: TRBV7-3; CDR3 length: 11; CDR3 protein: ASASGATYEQY
D gene: TRBD2; J gene: TRBJ2-7; V gene: TRBV7-2; CDR3 length: 13; CDR3 protein: ASSRGLAGGYEQY
D gene: TRBD1; J gene: TRBJ1-5; V gene: TRBV10-2; CDR3 length: 12; CDR3 protein: ASSTGQASSPQH
D gene: TRBD1; J gene: TRBJ2-2; V gene: TRBV5-1; CDR3 length: 12; CDR3 protein: ASSWATGAGELF
D gene: TRBD2; J gene: TRBJ2-1; V gene: TRBV12-5; CDR3 length: 13; CDR3 protein: ASGLRLAVYNEQF
D gene: NA; J gene: TRBJ1-1; V gene: TRBV2; CDR3 length: 11; CDR3 protein: ASDFRENTEAF
D gene: NA; J gene: TRBJ2-7; V gene: TRBV4-3; CDR3 length: 13; CDR3 protein: ASSQDFYFSYEQY
D gene: TRBD2; J gene: TRBJ2-2; V gene: TRBV28; CDR3 length: 11; CDR3 protein: ASGRGGTGELF
D gene: NA; J gene: TRBJ1-4; V gene: TRBV5-1; CDR3 length: 13; CDR3 protein: ASSWGRATNEKLF
D gene: TRBD2; J gene: TRBJ2-5; V gene: TRBV4-1; CDR3 length: 14; CDR3 protein: ASSPPSGRVGETQY
D gene: NA; J gene: TRBJ2-7; V gene: TRBV10-3; CDR3 length: 12; CDR3 protein: AISERGSSYEQY
D gene: TRBD1; J gene: TRBJ1-3; V gene: TRBV4-3; CDR3 length: 14; CDR3 protein: ASSQDGTGAGNTIY
D gene: NA; J gene: TRBJ2-3; V gene: TRBV28; CDR3 length: 13; CDR3 protein: ASSQEGGRTDTQY
D gene: NA; J gene: TRBJ2-7; V gene: TRBV27; CDR3 length: 13; CDR3 protein: ASSLAGASGYEQY
D gene: NA; J gene: TRBJ2-5; V gene: TRBV19; CDR3 length: 11; CDR3 protein: ASSRGPGETQY
D gene: NA; J gene: TRBJ2-3; V gene: TRBV29-1; CDR3 length: 12; CDR3 protein: SVVQGSPSDTQY
D gene: NA; J gene: TRBJ2-5; V gene: TRBV6-1; CDR3 length: 11; CDR3 protein: ATRGGGRETQY
D gene: NA; J gene: TRBJ2-5; V gene: TRBV18; CDR3 length: 10; CDR3 protein: ASSRAEETQY
D gene: NA; J gene: TRBJ1-4; V gene: TRBV10-2; CDR3 length: 14; CDR3 protein: ASSESWLPGNEKLF
D gene: NA; J gene: TRBJ2-6; V gene: TRBV7-2; CDR3 length: 13; CDR3 protein: ASSRQNSGANVLT
D gene: TRBD1; J gene: TRBJ1-2; V gene: TRBV6-1; CDR3 length: 13; CDR3 protein: ASSGTGQGSYGYT
D gene: NA; J gene: TRBJ2-5; V gene: TRBV7-9; CDR3 length: 10; CDR3 protein: ASSQEVETQY
D gene: TRBD1; J gene: TRBJ1-5; V gene: TRBV5-4; CDR3 length: 14; CDR3 protein: ASSFGGGLSNQPQH
D gene: TRBD1; J gene: TRBJ1-2; V gene: TRBV11-3; CDR3 length: 13; CDR3 protein: ASSPGQPLRYGYT
D gene: NA; J gene: TRBJ1-2; V gene: TRBV23-1; CDR3 length: 12; CDR3 protein: ASSVQGVDYGYT
D gene: TRBD1; J gene: TRBJ1-1; V gene: TRBV7-9; CDR3 length: 12; CDR3 protein: ASSLGGGGTEAF
D gene: TRBD1; J gene: TRBJ2-1; V gene: TRBV19; CDR3 length: 11; CDR3 protein: ASRRQGYNEQF
D gene: NA; J gene: TRBJ1-2; V gene: TRBV28; CDR3 length: 11; CDR3 protein: ASSFSRNYGYT
D gene: NA; J gene: TRBJ2-2; V gene: TRBV11-2; CDR3 length: 12; CDR3 protein: ASSLDTATGELF
D gene: NA; J gene: TRBJ2-7; V gene: TRBV5-4; CDR3 length: 12; CDR3 protein: ASSTPEDSYEQY
D gene: TRBD2; J gene: TRBJ2-7; V gene: TRBV13; CDR3 length: 13; CDR3 protein: ASSPRRETHYEQY
D gene: NA; J gene: TRBJ1-4; V gene: TRBV9; CDR3 length: 13; CDR3 protein: ASSTTGTPSEKLF
D gene: TRBD1; J gene: TRBJ1-5; V gene: TRBV29-1; CDR3 length: 12; CDR3 protein: SVTLQGDKQPQH
D gene: TRBD2; J gene: TRBJ2-3; V gene: TRBV4-3; CDR3 length: 13; CDR3 protein: ASSQGGSITDTQY
D gene: TRBD1; J gene: TRBJ1-1; V gene: TRBV7-2; CDR3 length: 13; CDR3 protein: ASSPWTGGRTEAF
D gene: NA; J gene: TRBJ1-2; V gene: TRBV27; CDR3 length: 13; CDR3 protein: ASSLSGRANYGYT
D gene: NA; J gene: TRBJ1-1; V gene: TRBV18; CDR3 length: 12; CDR3 protein: ASSPGSQSAEAF
D gene: TRBD1; J gene: TRBJ2-7; V gene: TRBV29-1; CDR3 length: 14; CDR3 protein: SVVGTRDRGLSEQY
D gene: NA; J gene: TRBJ2-2; V gene: TRBV5-4; CDR3 length: 11; CDR3 protein: ASSTDGTGELF
D gene: NA; J gene: TRBJ2-7; V gene: TRBV23-1; CDR3 length: 14; CDR3 protein: ASSQSARDFSYEQY
D gene: NA; J gene: TRBJ2-3; V gene: TRBV5-4; CDR3 length: 12; CDR3 protein: ASSLRTSTDTQY
D gene: NA; J gene: TRBJ2-3; V gene: TRBV28; CDR3 length: 9; CDR3 protein: ASSIGTEQY
D gene: TRBD1; J gene: TRBJ1-2; V gene: TRBV7-9; CDR3 length: 14; CDR3 protein: ASSLDLTGENYGYT
D gene: NA; J gene: TRBJ2-5; V gene: TRBV20-1; CDR3 length: 9; CDR3 protein: SAYQGETQY
D gene: NA; J gene: TRBJ1-1; V gene: TRBV30; CDR3 length: 11; CDR3 protein: AWSSAGWTEAF
D gene: NA; J gene: TRBJ2-6; V gene: TRBV5-4; CDR3 length: 17; CDR3 protein: ASSPRAGYPYSGANVLT
D gene: NA; J gene: TRBJ2-5; V gene: TRBV5-6; CDR3 length: 12; CDR3 protein: ASSLVAQGQTQY
D gene: NA; J gene: TRBJ2-7; V gene: TRBV19; CDR3 length: 13; CDR3 protein: ASSKEGKRGYEQY
D gene: NA; J gene: TRBJ2-1; V gene: TRBV19; CDR3 length: 14; CDR3 protein: ASSIGLALTYNEQF